This T cell receptor (beta chain) was sequenced in a study of graft-versus-host responses after intestinal transplantation. Overall study findings and caveats: Recipient-marrow GvH clones were detected, some having first appeared in ileum or blood.

Repertoires were generated with immunoSEQ multiplex PCR, while TCRdb's copy carries only in-frame clones and drops some. This table has some 45,000 clones, 91% appearing once. Concerning this clone itself: Its antigen is undetermined.

CDR3 length: 14 residues. Germline CDR1 reads SQVTM; CDR2 reads ANQGSEA. V was shortened by 1 base and J by 5 bases, with 12 bases between the two germline ends. This sequence joins TRBV29-1 and TRBJ2-1; the D is unclear. This TCR derives from a human patient who received an intestinal transplant, so some T cells may come from the graft donor. This material consisted of PBMCs, taken 524 days after transplant. CDR3 in amino acids: CSVEGFWSDNEQFF. Written as DNA, the CDR3 is TGCAGCGTTGAAGGGTTTTGGAGCGACAATGAGCAGTTCTTC.